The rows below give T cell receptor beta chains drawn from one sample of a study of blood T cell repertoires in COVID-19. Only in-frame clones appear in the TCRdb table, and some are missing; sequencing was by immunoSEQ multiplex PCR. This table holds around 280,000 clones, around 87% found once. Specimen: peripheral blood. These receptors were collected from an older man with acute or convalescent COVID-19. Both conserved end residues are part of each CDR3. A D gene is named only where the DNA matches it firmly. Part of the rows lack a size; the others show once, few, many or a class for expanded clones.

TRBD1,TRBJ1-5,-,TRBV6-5,CASSYSGQGNQPQHF,TGTGCCAGCAGTTACTCCGGACAGGGGAATCAGCCCCAGCATTTT
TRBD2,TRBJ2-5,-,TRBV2,CASSQRGLEEETQYF,TGTGCCAGCAGCCAAAGGGGACTAGAGGAAGAGACCCAGTACTTC
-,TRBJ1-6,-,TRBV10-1,CASRIKGRENSPLHF,TGCGCCAGCCGGATTAAGGGAAGGGAGAATTCACCCCTCCACTTT
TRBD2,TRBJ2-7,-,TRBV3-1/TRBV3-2,CASSQTSGGSHEQYF,TGTGCCAGCAGCCAAACTAGCGGGGGGTCCCACGAGCAGTACTTC
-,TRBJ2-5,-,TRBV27,CASSSRETQYF,TGTGCCAGCAGTTCCCGGGAGACCCAGTACTTC
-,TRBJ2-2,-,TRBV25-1,CASSEGRVGGGELFF,TGTGCCAGCAGTGAGGGCAGGGTAGGCGGCGGGGAGCTGTTTTTT
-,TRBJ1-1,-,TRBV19,CASTVVGVGNTEAFF,TGTGCCAGTACCGTCGTAGGGGTCGGGAACACTGAAGCTTTCTTT
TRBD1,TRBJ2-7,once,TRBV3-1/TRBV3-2,CASSGYRGHEQYF,TGTGCCAGCAGCGGTTACAGGGGGCACGAGCAGTACTTC
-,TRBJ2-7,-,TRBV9,CASSASRRGEGQYF,TGTGCCAGCAGCGCGTCGAGGAGGGGCGAGGGGCAGTACTTC
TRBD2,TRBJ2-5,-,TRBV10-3,CAAMGSGRNRETQYF,TGTGCCGCCATGGGGAGCGGGAGGAACAGAGAGACCCAGTACTTC
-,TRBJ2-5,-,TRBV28,CASSPWGEGKETQYF,TGTGCCAGCAGTCCCTGGGGTGAGGGAAAAGAGACCCAGTACTTC